The T cell receptor beta chain described here comes from a study of cytomegalovirus exposure and HLA in healthy donors. There are 11 residues in the CDR3. Germline CDR1 and CDR2: SGHVS and FQNEAQ. The V and J ends lost 8 bases and 8 bases respectively, with 10 bases between them. With respect to this clone: Its antigen is not identified.

Findings and limits, study-wide: TCR beta V- and J-gene trimming, according to a later analysis, was linked to a missense DCLRE1C variant. A later analysis reportedly found fewer N-insertions in an Asian-associated ancestry cluster than the approximately 700-donor mean. CMV serostatus was the only recorded immune exposure for donors.

The PCR contained 60 Vbeta and 13 Jbeta primers. Some clones are missing from TCRdb's copy, which holds only in-frame ones; the method was immunoSEQ multiplex PCR. Of more than 150,000 clones in the sample, more than 60% were seen once. The origin of this receptor is a man aged 18-30 years in good health and CMV-seronegative. V gene TRBV7-8 combines with J gene TRBJ2-1, with D perhaps matching TRBD2 (5 bases). The sequenced sample consisted of PBMCs. The CDR3 loop reads CASGAVDEQFF. The CDR3, as DNA: TGTGCCAGCGGAGCGGTCGATGAGCAGTTCTTC. Combining the CDR3 with reference TRBV7-8 and TRBJ2-1 gives the whole variable domain GAGVSQSPRYKVAKRGQDVALRCDPISGHVSLFWYQQALGQGPEFLTYFQNEAQLDKSGLPSDRFFAERPEGSVSTLKIQRTQQEDSAVYLCASGAVDEQFFGPGTRLTVL.